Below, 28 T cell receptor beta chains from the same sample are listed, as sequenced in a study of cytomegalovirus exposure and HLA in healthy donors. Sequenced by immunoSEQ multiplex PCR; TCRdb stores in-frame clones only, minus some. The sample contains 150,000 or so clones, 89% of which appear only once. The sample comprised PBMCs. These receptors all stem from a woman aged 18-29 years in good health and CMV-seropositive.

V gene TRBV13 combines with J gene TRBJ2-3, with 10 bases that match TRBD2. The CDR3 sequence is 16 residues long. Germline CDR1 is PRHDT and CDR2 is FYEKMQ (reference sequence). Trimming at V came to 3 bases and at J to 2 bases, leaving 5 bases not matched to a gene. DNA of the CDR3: TGTGCCAGCAGCTTTTTAGCGGGGGGATTCACAGATACGCAGTATTTT. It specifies CASSFLAGGFTDTQYF.

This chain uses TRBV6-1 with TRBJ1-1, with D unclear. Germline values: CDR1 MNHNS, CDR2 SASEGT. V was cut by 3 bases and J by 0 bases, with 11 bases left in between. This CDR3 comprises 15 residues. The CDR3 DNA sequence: TGTGCCAGCAGTGAGGGCAGGAGGTTGAACACTGAAGCTTTCTTT. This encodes CASSEGRRLNTEAFF.

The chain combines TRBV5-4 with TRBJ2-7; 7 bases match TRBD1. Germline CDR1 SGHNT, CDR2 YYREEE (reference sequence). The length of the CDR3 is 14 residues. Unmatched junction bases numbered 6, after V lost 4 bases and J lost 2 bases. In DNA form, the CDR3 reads TGTGCCAGCAGCCTTGGGGGACAGCCCTACGAGCAGTACTTC. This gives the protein CASSLGGQPYEQYF.

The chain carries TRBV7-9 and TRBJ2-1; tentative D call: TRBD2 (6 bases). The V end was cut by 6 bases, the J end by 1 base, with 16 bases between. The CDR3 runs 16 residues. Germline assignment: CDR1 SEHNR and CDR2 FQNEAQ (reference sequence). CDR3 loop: CASRRLAGKSYNEQFF. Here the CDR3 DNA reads TGTGCCAGCAGACGTCTGGCGGGGAAGTCCTACAATGAGCAGTTCTTC.

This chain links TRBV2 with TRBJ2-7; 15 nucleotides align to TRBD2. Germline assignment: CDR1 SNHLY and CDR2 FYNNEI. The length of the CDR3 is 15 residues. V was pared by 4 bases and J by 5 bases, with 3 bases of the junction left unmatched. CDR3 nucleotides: TGTGCCAGCAGTGCCAGGACTAGCGGGGGGGACGAGCAGTACTTC. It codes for CASSARTSGGDEQYF.

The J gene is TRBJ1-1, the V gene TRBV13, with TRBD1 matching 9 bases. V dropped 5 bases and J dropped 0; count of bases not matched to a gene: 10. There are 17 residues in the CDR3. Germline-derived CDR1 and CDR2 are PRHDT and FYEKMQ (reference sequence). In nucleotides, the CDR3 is TGTGCCAGCAGCCAAGAAGGGACAGGGCCTATGAACACTGAAGCTTTCTTT. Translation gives CASSQEGTGPMNTEAFF.

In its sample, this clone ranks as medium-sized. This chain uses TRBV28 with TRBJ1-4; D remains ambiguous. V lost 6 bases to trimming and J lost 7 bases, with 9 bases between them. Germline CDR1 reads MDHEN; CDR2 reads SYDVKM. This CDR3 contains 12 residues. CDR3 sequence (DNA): TGTGCCAGCAGCCGGGTTTTTGAAAAACTGTTTTTT. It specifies CASSRVFEKLFF.

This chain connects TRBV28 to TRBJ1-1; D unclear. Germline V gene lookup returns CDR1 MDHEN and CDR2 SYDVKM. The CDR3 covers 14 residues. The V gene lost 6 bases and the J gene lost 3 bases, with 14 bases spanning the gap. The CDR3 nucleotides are TGTGCCAGCAGCCGGCTTCCGGGGTACACTGAAGCTTTCTTT. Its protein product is CASSRLPGYTEAFF.

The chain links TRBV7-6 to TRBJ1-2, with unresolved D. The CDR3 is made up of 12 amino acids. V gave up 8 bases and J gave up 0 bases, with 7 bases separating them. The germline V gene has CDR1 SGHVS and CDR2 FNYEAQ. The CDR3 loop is CASGLANYGYTF. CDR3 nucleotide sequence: TGTGCCAGCGGACTAGCTAACTATGGCTACACCTTC.

The CDR3 sequence: CASSLGQGSEQYF. CDR3 nucleotide sequence: TGTGCCAGCAGCTTAGGACAGGGAAGCGAGCAGTACTTC. The V gene is TRBV11-2, the J gene TRBJ2-7; TRBD1 aligns across 7 bases. This CDR3 spans 13 amino acids. CDR1 and CDR2 from the germline V gene are SGHAT and FQNNGV. V was clipped by 1 base and J by 6 bases; unmatched bases: 3.

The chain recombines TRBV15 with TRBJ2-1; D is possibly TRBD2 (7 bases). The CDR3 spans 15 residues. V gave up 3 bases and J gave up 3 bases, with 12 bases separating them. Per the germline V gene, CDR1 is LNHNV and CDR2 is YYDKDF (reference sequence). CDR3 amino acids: CATSSGGAIYNEQFF. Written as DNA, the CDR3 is TGTGCCACCAGCAGTGGGGGGGCCATCTACAATGAGCAGTTCTTC.

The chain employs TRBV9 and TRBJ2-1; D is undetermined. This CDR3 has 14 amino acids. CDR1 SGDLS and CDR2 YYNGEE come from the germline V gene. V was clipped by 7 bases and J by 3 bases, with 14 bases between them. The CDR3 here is CASHPWADYNEQFF. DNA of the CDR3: TGTGCCAGCCACCCCTGGGCCGACTACAATGAGCAGTTCTTC. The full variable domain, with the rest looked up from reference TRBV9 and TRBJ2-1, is DSGVTQTPKHLITATGQRVTLRCSPRSGDLSVYWYQQSLDQGLQFLIQYYNGEERAKGNILERFSAQQFPDLHSELNLSSLELGDSALYFCASHPWADYNEQFFGPGTRLTVL.

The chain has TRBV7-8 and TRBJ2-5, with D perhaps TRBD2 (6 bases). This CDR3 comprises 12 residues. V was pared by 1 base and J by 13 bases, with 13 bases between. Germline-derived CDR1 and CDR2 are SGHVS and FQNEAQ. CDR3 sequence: CASSLGEVEAYF. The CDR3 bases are TGTGCCAGCAGCTTAGGGGAGGTAGAGGCGTACTTC.

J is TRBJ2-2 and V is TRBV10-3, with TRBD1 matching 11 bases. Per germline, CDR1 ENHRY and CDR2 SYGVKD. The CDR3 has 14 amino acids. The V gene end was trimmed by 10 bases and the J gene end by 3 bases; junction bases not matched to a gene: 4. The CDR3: CATGQGADTGELFF. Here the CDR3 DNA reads TGTGCCACCGGACAGGGGGCGGACACCGGGGAGCTGTTTTTT.

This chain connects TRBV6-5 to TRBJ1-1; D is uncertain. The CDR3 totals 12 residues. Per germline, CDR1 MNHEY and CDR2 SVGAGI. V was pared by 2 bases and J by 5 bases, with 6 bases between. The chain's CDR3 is CASSYEGTEAFF. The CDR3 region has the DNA TGTGCCAGCAGTTACGAGGGAACTGAAGCTTTCTTT.

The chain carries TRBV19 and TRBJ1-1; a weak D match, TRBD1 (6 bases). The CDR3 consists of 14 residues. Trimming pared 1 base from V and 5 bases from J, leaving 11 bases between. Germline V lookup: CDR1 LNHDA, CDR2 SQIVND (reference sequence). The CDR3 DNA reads TGTGCCAGTAGTATAGGGCAGGGGATGACTGAAGCTTTCTTT. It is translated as CASSIGQGMTEAFF.

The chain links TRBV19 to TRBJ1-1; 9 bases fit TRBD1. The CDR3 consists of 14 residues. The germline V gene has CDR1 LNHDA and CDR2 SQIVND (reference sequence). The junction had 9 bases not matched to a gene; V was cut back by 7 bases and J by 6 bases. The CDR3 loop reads CASIRQGVRSEAFF. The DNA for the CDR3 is TGTGCCAGTATAAGACAGGGGGTGAGATCTGAAGCTTTCTTT.

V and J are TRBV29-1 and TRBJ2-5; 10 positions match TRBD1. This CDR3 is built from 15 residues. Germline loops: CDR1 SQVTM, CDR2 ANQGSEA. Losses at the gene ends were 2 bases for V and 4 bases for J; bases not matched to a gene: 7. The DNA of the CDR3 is TGCAGCGTTGAACGAGGGACAGGGGTCCGAGAGACCCAGTACTTC. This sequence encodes CSVERGTGVRETQYF.

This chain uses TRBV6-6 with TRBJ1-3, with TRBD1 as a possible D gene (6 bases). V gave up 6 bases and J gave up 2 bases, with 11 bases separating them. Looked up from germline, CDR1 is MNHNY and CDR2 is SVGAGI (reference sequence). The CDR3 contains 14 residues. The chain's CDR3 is CASRQGGPGNTIYF. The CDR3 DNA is TGTGCCAGCAGACAGGGAGGGCCTGGAAACACCATATATTTT.

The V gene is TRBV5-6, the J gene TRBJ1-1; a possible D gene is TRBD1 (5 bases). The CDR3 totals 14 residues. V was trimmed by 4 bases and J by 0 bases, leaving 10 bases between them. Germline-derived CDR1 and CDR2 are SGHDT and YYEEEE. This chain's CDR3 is CASSPGVMNTEAFF. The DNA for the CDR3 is TGTGCCAGCAGCCCGGGGGTTATGAACACTGAAGCTTTCTTT.

The DNA for the CDR3 is TGTGCCAGCAGCGTTTCTGGACTAGCGGGGCAAGAGACCCAGTACTTC. Amino acid sequence: CASSVSGLAGQETQYF. The gene calls are TRBV9 and TRBJ2-5; TRBD2 agrees at 12 bases. The CDR3 extends over 16 amino acids. Germline lookup yields CDR1 SGDLS and CDR2 YYNGEE. V trimming: 2 bases; J trimming: 2 bases; junction bases outside the gene matches: 4.

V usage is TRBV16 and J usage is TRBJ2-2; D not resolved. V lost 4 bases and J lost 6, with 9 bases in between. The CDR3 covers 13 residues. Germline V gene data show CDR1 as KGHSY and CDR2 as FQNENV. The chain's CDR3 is CASSPIRAGELFF. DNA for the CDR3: TGTGCCAGCAGCCCTATAAGAGCCGGGGAGCTGTTTTTT.

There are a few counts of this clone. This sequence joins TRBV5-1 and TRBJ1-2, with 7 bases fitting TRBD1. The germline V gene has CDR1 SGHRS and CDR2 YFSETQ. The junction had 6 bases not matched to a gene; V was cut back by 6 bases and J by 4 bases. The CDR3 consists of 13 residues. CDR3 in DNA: TGCGCCAGCAATCCGGGACAGACCTATGGCTACACCTTC. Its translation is CASNPGQTYGYTF.

In DNA, the CDR3 is TGTGCCTCCTGGGGGGAGACCTATGGCTACACCTTC. Encoded protein: CASWGETYGYTF. The V call is TRBV6-1, the J call TRBJ1-2; weak D call: TRBD1 (5 bases). V lost 11 bases and J lost 4, with 14 bases in between. CDR1 is MNHNS, CDR2 SASEGT, per germline. This CDR3 contains 12 residues.

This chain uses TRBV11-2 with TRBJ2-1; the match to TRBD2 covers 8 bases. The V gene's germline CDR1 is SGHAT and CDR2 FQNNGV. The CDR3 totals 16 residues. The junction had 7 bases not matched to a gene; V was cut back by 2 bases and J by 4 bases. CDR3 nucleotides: TGTGCCAGCAGCTTAACGGGGGGGCGGTCGTACAATGAGCAGTTCTTC. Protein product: CASSLTGGRSYNEQFF.

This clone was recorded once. Here the CDR3 reads CASSLGVGQTDTQYF. The CDR3, as DNA: TGTGCCAGCAGCTTGGGGGTCGGACAGACAGATACGCAGTATTTT. The chain joins TRBV5-4 to TRBJ2-3; TRBD1 is a possible D gene (6 bases). Germline CDR1 is SGHNT and CDR2 is YYREEE (reference sequence). The germline V and J ends were trimmed by 0 bases and 3 bases, with 11 bases remaining between them. The CDR3 spans 15 residues.

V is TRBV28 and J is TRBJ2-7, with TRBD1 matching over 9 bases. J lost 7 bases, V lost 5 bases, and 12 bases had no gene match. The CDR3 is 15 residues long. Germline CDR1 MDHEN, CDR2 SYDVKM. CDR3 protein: CASSLPGQGVREQYF. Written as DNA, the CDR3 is TGTGCCAGCAGTCTGCCGGGACAGGGCGTTCGGGAGCAGTACTTC.

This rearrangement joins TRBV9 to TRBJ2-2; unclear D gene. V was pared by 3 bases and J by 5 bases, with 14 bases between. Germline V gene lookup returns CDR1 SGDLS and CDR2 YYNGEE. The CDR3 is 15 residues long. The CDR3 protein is CASSASNRNTGELFF. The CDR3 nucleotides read TGTGCCAGCAGCGCCAGTAACAGAAATACCGGGGAGCTGTTTTTT.